The rows below give T cell receptor beta chains drawn from one sample of a study. TCRdb redid the calling of the RT-PCR reads with MiXCR, one entry per CDR3 protein. The sample lists more than 600,000 distinct CDR3 sequences, approximately 15% seen once, with roughly 4% in the top ten. The sample consisted of memory CD4+ T cells from blood. The receptors derive from a female donor in good health, serving as a healthy control. Each CDR3 is given with its conserved first and last residue. Fields, in order: CDR3 DNA, CDR3 protein, D gene, clone size, J gene, V gene. D genes are given only for firm matches. Clone size appears in some rows only: once, few, many, or a class for an expanded clone.

CDR3nt: TGTGCCAGCAGTTTGCGGGAGTACGTTGAGCAGTTCTTC
CDR3aa: CASSLREYVEQFF
d_gene: TRBD2
abundance: many
j_gene: TRBJ2-1
v_gene: TRBV12-3/TRBV12-4

CDR3nt: TGTGCTAGTGGTTCGGCCGAAGGGGTCTACGAGCAGTACTTC
CDR3aa: CASGSAEGVYEQYF
d_gene: -
abundance: many
j_gene: TRBJ2-7
v_gene: TRBV12-5

CDR3nt: TGTGCCAGCAGTGAACGAGCGGGATGGGAGCAGTTCTTC
CDR3aa: CASSERAGWEQFF
d_gene: TRBD2
abundance: -
j_gene: TRBJ2-1
v_gene: TRBV6-1

CDR3nt: TGCGCCAGCAGCTTGGCTAGCGGGCCTATGGGGGAGCAGTACTTC
CDR3aa: CASSLASGPMGEQYF
d_gene: TRBD2
abundance: few
j_gene: TRBJ2-7
v_gene: TRBV5-1

CDR3nt: TGTGCCAGCAGCCTCGGTGGTGGACAGATCTACAATGAGCAGTTCTTC
CDR3aa: CASSLGGGQIYNEQFF
d_gene: -
abundance: once
j_gene: TRBJ2-1
v_gene: TRBV11-3

CDR3nt: TGTGCCAGCGTCCGGAGCGGGAGTTCGTACGAGCAGTACTTC
CDR3aa: CASVRSGSSYEQYF
d_gene: TRBD2
abundance: few
j_gene: TRBJ2-7
v_gene: TRBV6-2/TRBV6-3

CDR3nt: TGTGCCAGCAGCCAAGGCAGCGCGGGGGAGACAGATACGCAGTATTTT
CDR3aa: CASSQGSAGETDTQYF
d_gene: TRBD2
abundance: -
j_gene: TRBJ2-3
v_gene: TRBV4-2

CDR3nt: TGTGCCAGCAGCCTAAACCGGGACAGTGCCATGAACACTGAAGCTTTCTTT
CDR3aa: CASSLNRDSAMNTEAFF
d_gene: TRBD1
abundance: -
j_gene: TRBJ1-1
v_gene: TRBV14

CDR3nt: TGTGCCAGCAGTTTTAATGGGGAGCTCTATGGCTACACCTTC
CDR3aa: CASSFNGELYGYTF
d_gene: -
abundance: many
j_gene: TRBJ1-2
v_gene: TRBV12-3/TRBV12-4

CDR3nt: TGCAGCGGAGAAGGCAGGGGAGCAGATACGCAGTATTTT
CDR3aa: CSGEGRGADTQYF
d_gene: -
abundance: many
j_gene: TRBJ2-3
v_gene: TRBV29-1

CDR3nt: TGTGCCAGCAGCTTAGGTGGGGGCGAGTACAATGAGGAGTTCTTC
CDR3aa: CASSLGGGEYNEEFF
d_gene: -
abundance: -
j_gene: TRBJ2-1
v_gene: TRBV7-9

CDR3nt: TGTGCCAGCAGCTTACTTACGGGGAAGGGCCCAGATACGCAGTATTTT
CDR3aa: CASSLLTGKGPDTQYF
d_gene: -
abundance: many
j_gene: TRBJ2-3
v_gene: TRBV11-1

CDR3nt: TGTGCCAGCTCACCAGGGCATCGGACTAATCAGCCCCAGCATTTT
CDR3aa: CASSPGHRTNQPQHF
d_gene: -
abundance: many
j_gene: TRBJ1-5
v_gene: TRBV18

CDR3nt: TGTGCCAGCAGTGATGGCCATTCCAGGGAGCAGTACTTC
CDR3aa: CASSDGHSREQYF
d_gene: -
abundance: -
j_gene: TRBJ2-7
v_gene: TRBV7-2

CDR3nt: TGCAGCGTCCGTCCCACTAGCGGGCCAACCTACGAGCAGTACTTC
CDR3aa: CSVRPTSGPTYEQYF
d_gene: TRBD2
abundance: many
j_gene: TRBJ2-7
v_gene: TRBV29-1

CDR3nt: TGTGCCAGCAGTCTCATCGAGGATACGCAGTATTTT
CDR3aa: CASSLIEDTQYF
d_gene: -
abundance: -
j_gene: TRBJ2-3
v_gene: TRBV7-2

CDR3nt: TGTGCCAGCACCCCCGGACAGGGCAATCAGCCCCAGCATTTT
CDR3aa: CASTPGQGNQPQHF
d_gene: TRBD1
abundance: -
j_gene: TRBJ1-5
v_gene: TRBV28

CDR3nt: TGTGCCAGCAGCTTAGAACTAGCTTTCGATGAGCAGTTCTTC
CDR3aa: CASSLELAFDEQFF
d_gene: -
abundance: few
j_gene: TRBJ2-1
v_gene: TRBV7-2

CDR3nt: TGTGCCAGCAGCTTAGTTGCGGGAAGCCAAGAGACCCAGTACTTC
CDR3aa: CASSLVAGSQETQYF
d_gene: -
abundance: -
j_gene: TRBJ2-5
v_gene: TRBV7-2

CDR3nt: TGTGCCAGCACCGCAAGACTAGCGGGAGATACCGGGGAGCTGTTTTTT
CDR3aa: CASTARLAGDTGELFF
d_gene: TRBD2
abundance: few
j_gene: TRBJ2-2
v_gene: TRBV5-4

CDR3nt: TGTGCCAGCAGCATTAGAGCTAGCGGGAGCCCCCGGGGGGAGACCCAGTACTTC
CDR3aa: CASSIRASGSPRGETQYF
d_gene: TRBD2
abundance: few
j_gene: TRBJ2-5
v_gene: TRBV7-8

CDR3nt: TGTGCCAGCAGCCGAGCGGCAGGGGCGTCTGGCTACACCTTC
CDR3aa: CASSRAAGASGYTF
d_gene: -
abundance: -
j_gene: TRBJ1-2
v_gene: TRBV3-1

CDR3nt: TGTGCCAGCAGCTTAGGATTGGGTGGTGGGGCCAACGTCCTGACTTTC
CDR3aa: CASSLGLGGGANVLTF
d_gene: -
abundance: few
j_gene: TRBJ2-6
v_gene: TRBV7-2

CDR3nt: TGCGCCAGCAGCGCGCAGGGGGCTGAGACTAATGAAAAACTGTTTTTT
CDR3aa: CASSAQGAETNEKLFF
d_gene: TRBD1
abundance: few
j_gene: TRBJ1-4
v_gene: TRBV5-1

CDR3nt: TGCGCCAGCAGCCCCAGTTCTGTCTTCGCCGGGGAGCTGTTTTTT
CDR3aa: CASSPSSVFAGELFF
d_gene: -
abundance: many
j_gene: TRBJ2-2
v_gene: TRBV5-1

CDR3nt: TGTGCCAGCAGCGTAGATGCGGGACAGGTGGCAGATACGCAGTATTTT
CDR3aa: CASSVDAGQVADTQYF
d_gene: TRBD1
abundance: -
j_gene: TRBJ2-3
v_gene: TRBV9

CDR3nt: TGCAGCGTTGGTAGGTCGATGGGGTACAATGAGCAGTTCTTC
CDR3aa: CSVGRSMGYNEQFF
d_gene: -
abundance: many
j_gene: TRBJ2-1
v_gene: TRBV29-1

CDR3nt: TGCGCCAGCAGGGACACCTTAAGCTACGAGCAGTACTTC
CDR3aa: CASRDTLSYEQYF
d_gene: -
abundance: -
j_gene: TRBJ2-7
v_gene: TRBV5-1

CDR3nt: TGTGCCAGCAGCCCCGCGGGGGGCGGGGGACGAGAGCTGTTTTTT
CDR3aa: CASSPAGGGGRELFF
d_gene: TRBD2
abundance: few
j_gene: TRBJ2-2
v_gene: TRBV7-3

CDR3nt: TGTGCCAGCAGCCTTTGGACAGACGAGCAGTACTTC
CDR3aa: CASSLWTDEQYF
d_gene: -
abundance: once
j_gene: TRBJ2-7
v_gene: TRBV14

CDR3nt: TGTGCCAGCAGTTACAGGGAATACGAGCAGTTCTTC
CDR3aa: CASSYREYEQFF
d_gene: -
abundance: -
j_gene: TRBJ2-1
v_gene: TRBV6-6

CDR3nt: TGTGCCAGCAGCGTAGCAGGCTCCTTGAGCGAGCAGTACTTC
CDR3aa: CASSVAGSLSEQYF
d_gene: -
abundance: -
j_gene: TRBJ2-7
v_gene: TRBV9

CDR3nt: TGTGCCAGCAGCCCCGACAGGGATAATTCACCCCTCCACTTT
CDR3aa: CASSPDRDNSPLHF
d_gene: TRBD1
abundance: many
j_gene: TRBJ1-6
v_gene: TRBV7-9

CDR3nt: TGCGCCAGCAGCTTCGGACCCAGGCCCTACACAGATACGCAGTATTTT
CDR3aa: CASSFGPRPYTDTQYF
d_gene: -
abundance: many
j_gene: TRBJ2-3
v_gene: TRBV5-1

CDR3nt: TGCAGTGCTAGTGATCCGCTTTCTTGGGACACTGAAGCTTTCTTT
CDR3aa: CSASDPLSWDTEAFF
d_gene: -
abundance: few
j_gene: TRBJ1-1
v_gene: TRBV20-1

CDR3nt: TGTGCCAGCAGAGACAGGGGAAGGGAGACCCAGTACTTC
CDR3aa: CASRDRGRETQYF
d_gene: TRBD1
abundance: many
j_gene: TRBJ2-5
v_gene: TRBV27

CDR3nt: TGTGCCAGCAGCTTTGATCCTAGCGGGAGGCGCGAGCAGTACTTC
CDR3aa: CASSFDPSGRREQYF
d_gene: TRBD2
abundance: -
j_gene: TRBJ2-7
v_gene: TRBV11-2

CDR3nt: TGCAGTGCGCACGGGTTAACGGGAGGGTACAATGAGCAGTTCTTC
CDR3aa: CSAHGLTGGYNEQFF
d_gene: TRBD2
abundance: -
j_gene: TRBJ2-1
v_gene: TRBV20-1

CDR3nt: TGCGCCAGCAGCTTGGGGGACAGGGCCAACGAGCAGTACTTC
CDR3aa: CASSLGDRANEQYF
d_gene: TRBD1
abundance: few
j_gene: TRBJ2-7
v_gene: TRBV5-1

CDR3nt: TGTGCCACCAGAGGCGACTGGAACCCACAGTTCTTC
CDR3aa: CATRGDWNPQFF
d_gene: -
abundance: few
j_gene: TRBJ2-1
v_gene: TRBV15